A single sample is the source of the 26 T cell receptor beta chains below, sequenced in a study of blood T cell repertoires in COVID-19. TCRdb keeps only in-frame clones here, not all; method: immunoSEQ multiplex PCR. The sample consists of 150,000 to 200,000 clones, 74% of them appearing once. Material: peripheral blood. These receptors were collected from a woman older than 75 with acute or convalescent COVID-19.

The chain carries TRBV19 and TRBJ1-1; 7 bases fit TRBD1. V lost 4 bases to trimming and J lost 5 bases; unmatched junction nucleotides: 13. CDR3 length: 16 residues. CDR1 and CDR2 (germline): LNHDA, SQIVND (reference sequence). CDR3 protein: CASSTKYSGGRTEAFF. CDR3 DNA: TGTGCCAGTAGTACCAAATACTCAGGGGGTAGGACTGAAGCTTTCTTT.

This rearrangement joins TRBV27 to TRBJ2-7, with 7 nucleotides matching TRBD2. CDR3 length equals 14 residues. CDR1 and CDR2 from the germline V gene are MNHEY and SMNVEV (reference sequence). The V segment lost 8 bases and the J segment 7 bases; nucleotides outside the gene matches: 14. The CDR3 nucleotides read TGTGCCAGCTCACGGGGGAGGGCAGGTCGGGAGCAGTACTTC. It yields the protein CASSRGRAGREQYF.

The chain has TRBV5-1 and TRBJ1-4, with D maybe TRBD1 (5 bases). CDR3 length: 14 amino acids. The germline CDR1 and CDR2 sequences are SGHRS and YFSETQ. With 6 bases removed from V and 5 bases from J, the gap between germline ends came to 14 bases. The CDR3 protein is CASTLGGGNEKLFF. The CDR3 DNA reads TGCGCCAGCACCCTGGGGGGTGGAAATGAAAAACTGTTTTTT.

This clone showed up just once. The chain links TRBV6-8 to TRBJ1-1, with 9 bases identical to TRBD1. V lost 6 bases, J lost 3 bases, and 8 bases stayed unmatched. CDR3 size: 15 residues. Per the germline V gene, CDR1 is MNHGY and CDR2 is SAAAGT. The CDR3 protein is CASSQDRGLDTEAFF. The CDR3 bases are TGTGCCAGCAGCCAGGACAGGGGTTTGGACACTGAAGCTTTCTTT.

The chain joins TRBV2 to TRBJ2-7, with unresolved D. Trimming took 7 bases from V and 5 from J, leaving 18 bases between them. Germline CDR1 and CDR2: SNHLY and FYNNEI. The CDR3 consists of 14 residues. CDR3 sequence reads: CASKLTGGPNEQYF. Here the CDR3 DNA reads TGTGCCAGCAAGTTAACCGGCGGTCCGAACGAGCAGTACTTC.

The gene calls are TRBV3-1 (or the pseudogene TRBV3-2) and TRBJ2-5; 12 nucleotides line up with TRBD2. The germline gives CDR1 LGHDT, CDR2 YNNKEL (reference sequence). Trimming at V came to 4 bases and at J to 13 bases, leaving 13 bases not matched to a gene. This CDR3 has 15 residues. In DNA, the CDR3 is TGTGCCAGCAGCCGAGATGGGCTAGCGGGAGGGCCTTTGTACTTC. Protein: CASSRDGLAGGPLYF.

Only a few counts were recorded for this clone. This chain uses TRBV11-2 with TRBJ2-3, with D perhaps TRBD1 (6 bases). The CDR3 extends over 17 amino acids. V was trimmed by 6 bases and J by 6 bases, leaving 25 bases between them. CDR1 and CDR2 (germline): SGHAT, FQNNGV. The CDR3 loop is CASRPAGPRGGEDTQYF. The CDR3 region has the DNA TGTGCCAGCAGGCCCGCCGGGCCAAGAGGGGGAGAGGATACGCAGTATTTT.

Only a few counts were recorded for this clone. The rearrangement links TRBV27 to TRBJ1-2, with 10 bases fitting TRBD1. This CDR3 comprises 17 residues. The V gene end was trimmed by 5 bases and the J gene end by 2 bases; junction bases not matched to a gene: 11. From germline, CDR1 is MNHEY and CDR2 SMNVEV (reference sequence). DNA of the CDR3: TGTGCCAGCAGTCCGGGACAGGGGCGGGGAAGGAACTATGGCTACACCTTC. Translating gives CASSPGQGRGRNYGYTF.

The chain carries TRBV9 and TRBJ2-4, with 10 bases lining up with TRBD2. Germline CDR1 and CDR2: SGDLS and YYNGEE. The CDR3 has 16 residues. J lost 1 base, V lost 4 bases, and 5 bases had no gene match. The CDR3 nucleotides are TGTGCCAGCAGCCCAAGCGGGAGGGGGGCCAAAAACATTCAGTACTTC. The encoded protein is CASSPSGRGAKNIQYF. The full variable domain, its missing parts supplied by reference TRBV9 and TRBJ2-4, is DSGVTQTPKHLITATGQRVTLRCSPRSGDLSVYWYQQSLDQGLQFLIQYYNGEERAKGNILERFSAQQFPDLHSELNLSSLELGDSALYFCASSPSGRGAKNIQYFGAGTRLSVL.

This clone was seen a single time. This chain links TRBV9 with TRBJ1-4; D gene ambiguous. Germline loops: CDR1 SGDLS, CDR2 YYNGEE. V lost 2 bases, J lost 3 bases, and 11 bases lay in between. CDR3 length: 15 amino acids. The CDR3 reads CASSVSITANEKLFF. The DNA for the CDR3 is TGTGCCAGCAGCGTTTCCATTACGGCTAATGAAAAACTGTTTTTT.

The chain combines TRBV7-8 with TRBJ2-1; 8 nucleotides match TRBD2. Germline V CDR1 and CDR2: SGHVS, FQNEAQ. The CDR3 length is 14 residues. The J segment lost 6 bases and the V segment lost 2 bases, leaving 3 bases of the junction unmatched. CDR3 sequence (DNA): TGTGCCAGCAGCTTATTAGCGGGACCCAATGAGCAGTTCTTC. This gives the protein CASSLLAGPNEQFF. The whole variable domain, remainder taken from reference TRBV7-8 and TRBJ2-1, is GAGVSQSPRYKVAKRGQDVALRCDPISGHVSLFWYQQALGQGPEFLTYFQNEAQLDKSGLPSDRFFAERPEGSVSTLKIQRTQQEDSAVYLCASSLLAGPNEQFFGPGTRLTVL.

The chain carries TRBV7-2 and TRBJ1-1; no clear D. Between the trimmed V and J ends, which lost 5 bases and 3 bases, there was a span of 10 bases. From germline, CDR1 is SGHTA and CDR2 FQGNSA. The CDR3 extends over 13 amino acids. The CDR3 region has the DNA TGTGCCAGCAGCCCTCGGCGGGACACTGAAGCTTTCTTT. Translation gives CASSPRRDTEAFF.

This rearrangement joins TRBV6-5 to TRBJ2-7; 14 bases align to TRBD2. There are 15 residues in the CDR3. CDR1 MNHEY and CDR2 SVGAGI come from the germline V gene. The junction had 6 bases not matched to a gene; V was cut back by 4 bases and J by 7 bases. CDR3 sequence: CASSLGLAGVGEQYF. The CDR3 region has the DNA TGTGCCAGCAGTTTGGGACTAGCGGGAGTAGGTGAGCAGTACTTC.

The CDR3 sequence is CASRHSSRLAGVCDNEQFF. The CDR3 DNA is TGTGCCAGCAGACATAGTTCACGACTAGCGGGAGTTTGTGACAATGAGCAGTTCTTC. The rearrangement joins TRBV7-4 to TRBJ2-1; 12 bases align to TRBD2. V was clipped by 6 bases and J by 5 bases; unmatched bases: 17. Germline V CDR1 and CDR2: SGHVT, SQSDAQ. The CDR3 has 19 residues. Filled out from reference TRBV7-4 and TRBJ2-1, the complete variable domain reads GAGVSQSPRYKVAKRGRDVALRCDSISGHVTLYWYRQTLGQGSEVLTYSQSDAQRDKSGRPSGRFSAERPERSVSTLKIQRTEQGDSAVYLCASRHSSRLAGVCDNEQFFGPGTRLTVL.

V is TRBV28 and J is TRBJ2-5; 7 nucleotides align to TRBD1. Germline V CDR1 and CDR2: MDHEN, SYDVKM. This CDR3 has 16 amino acids. After removal of 7 bases from V and 4 bases from J, the junction contained 15 bases not matched to a gene. Here the CDR3 reads CASTFVGTELRETQYF. DNA of the CDR3: TGTGCCAGCACCTTTGTCGGGACAGAATTGCGAGAGACCCAGTACTTC.

This chain links TRBV18 with TRBJ2-1, with a weak D call TRBD2 (5 bases). Germline lookup yields CDR1 KGHSH and CDR2 LQKENI. The CDR3 consists of 15 residues. V lost 2 bases to trimming and J lost 5 bases, with 13 bases between them. The CDR3 DNA follows: TGTGCCAGCTCACCATTGACGGGAACGGACAATGAGCAGTTCTTC. It specifies CASSPLTGTDNEQFF.

The chain has TRBV5-6 and TRBJ1-4; D is possibly TRBD1 (5 bases). The CDR3 extends over 13 amino acids. Deletions cut 4 bases from V and 12 bases from J, with 16 bases between. The germline V gene encodes CDR1 SGHDT and CDR2 YYEEEE. CDR3 DNA: TGTGCCAGCAGCGGCGGGACCGAGGGAGAACTGTTTTTT. Translation: CASSGGTEGELFF.

V usage is TRBV10-3 and J usage is TRBJ1-2; D is uncertain. The V end lost 5 bases, the J end lost 2 bases, and 12 bases lay between the germline ends. Germline CDR1 is ENHRY and CDR2 is SYGVKD. CDR3 length equals 14 residues. The CDR3 bases are TGTGCCATCAGTTTTTCAGATCAGAACTATGGCTACACCTTC. Translating gives CAISFSDQNYGYTF.

This chain's CDR3 is CSASLLETQYF. DNA for the CDR3: TGCAGTGCTAGTCTTTTAGAGACCCAGTACTTC. The chain is built from TRBV20-1 and TRBJ2-5; D is uncertain. Trimming left V 3 bases short and J 4 bases short, with 6 bases between. The CDR3 consists of 11 residues. CDR1 is DFQATT, CDR2 SNEGSKA, per germline (reference sequence).

The V call is TRBV7-2, the J call TRBJ1-2, with D perhaps matching TRBD1 (6 bases). The CDR3 spans 12 residues. Trimming removed 6 bases from V and 9 bases from J, with 14 bases in between. Germline V lookup: CDR1 SGHTA, CDR2 FQGNSA. This CDR3 is CASSTEGVRYTF. The DNA of the CDR3 is TGTGCCAGCAGTACTGAGGGGGTCCGCTACACCTTC.

The chain is built from TRBV28 and TRBJ1-4; D might be TRBD1 (6 bases). Germline V CDR1 and CDR2: MDHEN, SYDVKM. The CDR3 runs 15 residues. V was clipped by 5 bases and J by 0 bases, with 10 bases between them. The CDR3 region is CASSTPGATNEKLFF. The CDR3 nucleotides read TGTGCCAGCAGTACCCCAGGGGCAACTAATGAAAAACTGTTTTTT.

CDR3 DNA sequence: TGCGCCAGCAGTCTTGACAGGGGATATGGCTACACCTTC. Translation: CASSLDRGYGYTF. The chain joins TRBV10-1 to TRBJ1-2; 8 bases align to TRBD1. Germline V gene sequence: CDR1 WNHNN, CDR2 SYGVQD (reference sequence). J lost 5 bases, V lost 5 bases, and 4 bases had no gene match. The CDR3 contains 13 residues.

This chain uses TRBV10-3 with TRBJ1-5, with a possible D match to TRBD1 (5 bases). The CDR3 loop spans 14 amino acids. Germline CDR1 reads ENHRY; CDR2 reads SYGVKD. The V gene lost 3 bases and the J gene lost 0 bases, with 6 bases spanning the gap. DNA of the CDR3: TGTGCCATCAGTGAAGGGGTTAGCAATCAGCCCCAGCATTTT. This encodes CAISEGVSNQPQHF.

The V gene is TRBV6-5, the J gene TRBJ1-5, with D perhaps matching TRBD1 (5 bases). V gave up 5 bases and J gave up 5 bases, with 16 bases separating them. The germline CDR1 and CDR2 sequences are MNHEY and SVGAGI. This CDR3 has 15 amino acids. CDR3 amino acids: CASSPGGGRHQPQHF. The CDR3 nucleotides are TGTGCCAGCAGTCCTGGGGGAGGGCGTCATCAGCCCCAGCATTTT.

The rearrangement joins TRBV19 to TRBJ1-2; a possible D gene is TRBD1 (5 bases). The CDR3 has 14 amino acids. Germline lookup yields CDR1 LNHDA and CDR2 SQIVND (reference sequence). V was cut by 6 bases and J by 5 bases, with 16 bases left in between. The CDR3 nucleotides read TGTGCCAGTAGCCCGTGGCAGGAGGGGTATGGCTACACCTTC. This codes for CASSPWQEGYGYTF.

This sequence joins TRBV5-1 and TRBJ1-2; 10 bases are a match to TRBD1. V gave up 2 bases and J gave up 2 bases; unmatched junction bases: 6. The CDR3 sequence is 16 residues long. The germline gives CDR1 SGHRS, CDR2 YFSETQ. Written as DNA, the CDR3 is TGCGCCAGCAGCTTCGGACAGGGGGTAAGGAACTATGGCTACACCTTC. This translates into CASSFGQGVRNYGYTF.